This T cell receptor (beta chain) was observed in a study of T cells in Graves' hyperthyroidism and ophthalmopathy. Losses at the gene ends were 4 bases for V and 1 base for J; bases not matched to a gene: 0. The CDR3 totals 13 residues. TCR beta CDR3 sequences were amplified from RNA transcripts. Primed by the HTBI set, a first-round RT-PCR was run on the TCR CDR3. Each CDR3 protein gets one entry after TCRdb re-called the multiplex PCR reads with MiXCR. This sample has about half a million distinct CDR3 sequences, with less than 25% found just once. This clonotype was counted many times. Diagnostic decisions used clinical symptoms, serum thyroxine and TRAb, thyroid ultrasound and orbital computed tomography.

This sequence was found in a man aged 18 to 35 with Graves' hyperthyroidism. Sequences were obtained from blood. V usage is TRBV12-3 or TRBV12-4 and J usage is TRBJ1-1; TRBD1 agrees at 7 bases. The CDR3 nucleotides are TGTGCCAGCAGTTCAGGGGGGAACACTGAAGCTTTCTTT. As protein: CASSSGGNTEAFF.